Included here is one TCR beta chain sequence, with context. This sample stems from a study of blood T cell repertoires in COVID-19. Study-level background: Acute and convalescent COVID-19 specimens originated in the United States, Italy and Spain.

Source study methods: How many nucleated cells were present was estimated from reference gene primer amplification. Assay: immunoSEQ multiplex PCR; the TCRdb copy retains only in-frame clones and omits some. V and J calls and clone size are copied from that table; D and trimming were computed from the DNA. The sample consists of about 210,000 clones, 92% of them appearing once. Germline trimming cut 4 bases from V and 3 bases from J; bases unmatched to any gene: 4. Germline CDR1 is SGHKS and CDR2 is YYEKEE (reference sequence). This CDR3 is built from 14 residues. Sequenced sample: peripheral blood. The V call is TRBV5-5, the J call TRBJ2-7, with 10 nucleotides matching TRBD1. This TCR came from a man between 25 and 39 years old with acute or convalescent COVID-19. CDR3 protein: CASSPGTGDYEQYF. The DNA of the CDR3 is TGTGCCAGCAGCCCCGGGACAGGGGACTACGAGCAGTACTTC.